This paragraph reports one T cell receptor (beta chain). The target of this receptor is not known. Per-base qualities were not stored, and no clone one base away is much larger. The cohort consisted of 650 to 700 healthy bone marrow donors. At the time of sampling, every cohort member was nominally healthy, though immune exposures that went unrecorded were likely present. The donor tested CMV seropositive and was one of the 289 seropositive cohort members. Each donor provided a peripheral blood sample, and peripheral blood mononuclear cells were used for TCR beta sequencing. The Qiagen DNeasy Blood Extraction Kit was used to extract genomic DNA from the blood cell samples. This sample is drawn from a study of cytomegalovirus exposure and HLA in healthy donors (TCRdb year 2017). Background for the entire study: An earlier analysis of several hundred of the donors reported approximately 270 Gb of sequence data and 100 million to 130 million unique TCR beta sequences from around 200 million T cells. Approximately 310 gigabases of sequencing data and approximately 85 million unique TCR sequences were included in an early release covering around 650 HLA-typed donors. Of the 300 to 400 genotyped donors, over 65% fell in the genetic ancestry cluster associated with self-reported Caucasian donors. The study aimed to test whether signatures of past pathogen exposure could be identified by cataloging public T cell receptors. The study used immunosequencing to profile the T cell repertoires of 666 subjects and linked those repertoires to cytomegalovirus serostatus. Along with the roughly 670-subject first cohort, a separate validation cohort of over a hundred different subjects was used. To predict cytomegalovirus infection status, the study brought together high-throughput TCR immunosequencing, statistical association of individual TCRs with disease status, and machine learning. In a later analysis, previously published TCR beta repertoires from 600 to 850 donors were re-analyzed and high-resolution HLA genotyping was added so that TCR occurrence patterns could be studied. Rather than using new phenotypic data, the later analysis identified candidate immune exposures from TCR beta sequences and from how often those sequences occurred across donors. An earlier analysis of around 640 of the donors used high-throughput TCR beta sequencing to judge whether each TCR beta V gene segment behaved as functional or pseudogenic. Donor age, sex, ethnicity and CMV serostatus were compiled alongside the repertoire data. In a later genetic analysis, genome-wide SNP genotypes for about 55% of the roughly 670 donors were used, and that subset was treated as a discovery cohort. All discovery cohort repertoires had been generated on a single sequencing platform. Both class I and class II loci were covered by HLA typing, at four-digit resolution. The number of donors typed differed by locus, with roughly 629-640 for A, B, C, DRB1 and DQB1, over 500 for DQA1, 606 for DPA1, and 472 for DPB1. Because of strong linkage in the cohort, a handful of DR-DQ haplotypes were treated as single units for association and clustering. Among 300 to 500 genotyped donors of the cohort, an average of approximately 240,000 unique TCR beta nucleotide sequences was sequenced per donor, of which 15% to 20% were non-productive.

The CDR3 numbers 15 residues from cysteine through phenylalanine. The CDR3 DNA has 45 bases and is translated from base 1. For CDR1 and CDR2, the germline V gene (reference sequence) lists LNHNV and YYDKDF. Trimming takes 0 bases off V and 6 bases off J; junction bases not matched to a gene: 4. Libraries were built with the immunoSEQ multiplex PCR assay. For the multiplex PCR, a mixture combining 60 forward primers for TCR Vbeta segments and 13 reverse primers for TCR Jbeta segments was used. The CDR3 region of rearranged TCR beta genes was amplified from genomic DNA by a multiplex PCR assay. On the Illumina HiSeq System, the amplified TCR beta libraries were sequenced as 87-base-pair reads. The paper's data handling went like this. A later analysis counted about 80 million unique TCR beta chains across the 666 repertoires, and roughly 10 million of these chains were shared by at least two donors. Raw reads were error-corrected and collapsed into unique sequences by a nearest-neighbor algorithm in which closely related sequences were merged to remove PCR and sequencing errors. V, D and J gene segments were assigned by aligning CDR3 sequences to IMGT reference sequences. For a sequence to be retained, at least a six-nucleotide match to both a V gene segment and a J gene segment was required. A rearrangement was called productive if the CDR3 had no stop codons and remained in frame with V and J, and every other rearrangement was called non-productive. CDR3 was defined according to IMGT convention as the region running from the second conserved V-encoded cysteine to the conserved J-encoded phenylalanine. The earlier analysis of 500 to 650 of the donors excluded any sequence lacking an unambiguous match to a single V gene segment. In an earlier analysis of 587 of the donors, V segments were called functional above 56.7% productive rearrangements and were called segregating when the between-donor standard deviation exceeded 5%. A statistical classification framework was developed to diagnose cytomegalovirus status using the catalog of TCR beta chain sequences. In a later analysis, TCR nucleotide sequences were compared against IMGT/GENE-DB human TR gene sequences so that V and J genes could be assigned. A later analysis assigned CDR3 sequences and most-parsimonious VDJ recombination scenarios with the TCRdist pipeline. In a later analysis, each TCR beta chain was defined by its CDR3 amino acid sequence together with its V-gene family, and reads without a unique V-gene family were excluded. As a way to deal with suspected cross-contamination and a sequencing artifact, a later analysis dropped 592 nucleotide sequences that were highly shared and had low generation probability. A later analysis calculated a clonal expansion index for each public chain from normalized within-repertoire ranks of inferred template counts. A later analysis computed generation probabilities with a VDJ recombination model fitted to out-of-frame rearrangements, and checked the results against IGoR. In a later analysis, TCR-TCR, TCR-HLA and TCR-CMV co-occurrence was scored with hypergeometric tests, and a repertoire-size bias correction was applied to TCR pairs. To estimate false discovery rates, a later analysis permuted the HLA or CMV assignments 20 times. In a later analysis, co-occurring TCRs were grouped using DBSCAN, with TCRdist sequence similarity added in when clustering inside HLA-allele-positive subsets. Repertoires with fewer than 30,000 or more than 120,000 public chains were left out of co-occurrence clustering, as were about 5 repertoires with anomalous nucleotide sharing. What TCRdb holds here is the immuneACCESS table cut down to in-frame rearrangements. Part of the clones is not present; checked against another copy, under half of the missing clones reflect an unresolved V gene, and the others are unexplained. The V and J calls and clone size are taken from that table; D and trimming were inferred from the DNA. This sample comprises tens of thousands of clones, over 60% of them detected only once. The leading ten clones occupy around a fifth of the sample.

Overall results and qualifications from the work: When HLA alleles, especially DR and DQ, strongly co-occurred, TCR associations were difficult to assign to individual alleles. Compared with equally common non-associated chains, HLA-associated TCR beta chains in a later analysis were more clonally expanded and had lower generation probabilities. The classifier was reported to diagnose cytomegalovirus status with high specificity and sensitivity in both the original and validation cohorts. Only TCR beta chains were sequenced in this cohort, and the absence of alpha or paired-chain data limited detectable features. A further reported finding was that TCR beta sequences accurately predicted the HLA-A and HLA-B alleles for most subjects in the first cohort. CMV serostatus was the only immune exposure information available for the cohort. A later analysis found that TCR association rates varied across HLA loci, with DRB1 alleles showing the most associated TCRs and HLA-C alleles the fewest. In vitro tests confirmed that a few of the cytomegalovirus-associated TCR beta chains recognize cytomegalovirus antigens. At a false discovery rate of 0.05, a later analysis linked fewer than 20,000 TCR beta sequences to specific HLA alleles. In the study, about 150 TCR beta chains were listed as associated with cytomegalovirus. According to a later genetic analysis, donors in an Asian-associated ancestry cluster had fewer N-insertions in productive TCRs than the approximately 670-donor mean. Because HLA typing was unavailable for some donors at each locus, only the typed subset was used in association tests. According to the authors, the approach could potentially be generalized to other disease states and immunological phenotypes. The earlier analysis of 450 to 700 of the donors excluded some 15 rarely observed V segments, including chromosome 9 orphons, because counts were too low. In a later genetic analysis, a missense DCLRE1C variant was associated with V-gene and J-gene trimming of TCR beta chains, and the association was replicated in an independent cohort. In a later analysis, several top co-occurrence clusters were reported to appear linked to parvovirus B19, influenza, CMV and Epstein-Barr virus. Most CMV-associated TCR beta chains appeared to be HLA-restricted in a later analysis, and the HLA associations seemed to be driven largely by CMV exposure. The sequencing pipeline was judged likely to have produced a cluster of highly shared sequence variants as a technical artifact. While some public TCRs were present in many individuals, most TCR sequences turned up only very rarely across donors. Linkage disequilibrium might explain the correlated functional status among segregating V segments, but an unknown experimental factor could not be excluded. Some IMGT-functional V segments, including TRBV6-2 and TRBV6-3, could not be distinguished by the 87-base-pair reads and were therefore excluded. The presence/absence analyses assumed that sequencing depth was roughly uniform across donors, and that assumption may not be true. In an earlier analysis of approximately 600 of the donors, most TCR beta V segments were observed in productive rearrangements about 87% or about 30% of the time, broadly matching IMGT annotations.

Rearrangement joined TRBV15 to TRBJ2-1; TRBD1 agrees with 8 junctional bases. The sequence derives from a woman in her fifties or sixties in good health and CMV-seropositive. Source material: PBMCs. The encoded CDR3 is CATSRDRTGSNEQFF. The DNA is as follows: TGTGCCACCAGCAGAGACCGGACAGGGAGCAATGAGCAGTTCTTC. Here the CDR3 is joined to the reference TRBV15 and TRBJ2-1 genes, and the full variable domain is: DAMVIQNPRYQVTQFGKPVTLSCSQTLNHNVMYWYQQKSSQAPKLLFHYYDKDFNNEADTPDNFQSRRPNTSFCFLDIRSPGLGDTAMYLCATSRDRTGSNEQFFGPGTRLTVL.